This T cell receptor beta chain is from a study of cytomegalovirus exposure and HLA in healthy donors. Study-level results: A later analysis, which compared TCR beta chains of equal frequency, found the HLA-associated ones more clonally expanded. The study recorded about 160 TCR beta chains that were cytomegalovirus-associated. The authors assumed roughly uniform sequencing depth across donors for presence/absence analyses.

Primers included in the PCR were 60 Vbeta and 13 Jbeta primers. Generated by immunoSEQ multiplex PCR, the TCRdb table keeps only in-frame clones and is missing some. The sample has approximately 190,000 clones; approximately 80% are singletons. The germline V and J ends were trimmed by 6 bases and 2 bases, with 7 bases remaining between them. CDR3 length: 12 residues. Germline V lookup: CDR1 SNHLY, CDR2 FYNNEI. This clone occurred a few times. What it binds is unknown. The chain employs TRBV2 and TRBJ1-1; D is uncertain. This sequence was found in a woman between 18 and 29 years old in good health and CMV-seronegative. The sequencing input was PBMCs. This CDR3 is CASRGDNTEAFF. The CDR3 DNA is TGTGCCAGCAGGGGAGACAACACTGAAGCTTTCTTT.